What follows are 28 T cell receptor beta chains derived from one specimen sequenced in a study of CD8 T cells in Susac syndrome. The RNA input was about 0.45 to 1 ug, and it was reverse transcribed with random hexamers. TCRdb re-derived calls from the immunoSEQ multiplex PCR reads in MiXCR, one entry per CDR3 protein. The table lists 80,000 or so distinct CDR3 sequences, just over 90% of them singletons, with roughly 0.5% in the top ten. The specimen was CD4+ T cells from PBMCs. The source is a human donor with Susac syndrome.

This clonotype was seen only once. This chain connects TRBV6-1 to TRBJ2-5, with 8 bases that match TRBD1. The CDR3 runs to 16 residues. CDR1 MNHNS and CDR2 SASEGT come from the germline V gene. After removal of 5 bases from V and 0 bases from J, the junction contained 8 bases not matched to a gene. This CDR3 is CASSLTGAKYQETQYF. CDR3 coding DNA: TGTGCCAGCAGTCTGACAGGGGCCAAGTACCAAGAGACCCAGTACTTC.

The count of this clonotype is one. The J gene is TRBJ2-7, the V gene TRBV12-5; TRBD1 agrees at 8 bases. The germline CDR1 and CDR2 sequences are LGHNT and FRNRAP. The V segment lost 10 bases and the J segment 4 bases; nucleotides outside the gene matches: 15. The CDR3 runs 15 residues. The CDR3 protein is CAISPSDRVKYEQYF. DNA of the CDR3: TGTGCTATCTCGCCATCGGACAGGGTAAAGTACGAGCAGTACTTC.

V usage is TRBV7-9 and J usage is TRBJ2-1; maybe TRBD1 (6 bases). Germline CDR1 reads SEHNR; CDR2 reads FQNEAQ (reference sequence). This CDR3 contains 12 residues. Trimming removed 5 bases from V and 11 bases from J, with 13 bases in between. The CDR3 nucleotides read TGTGCCAGCAGCGCCACCGGGACACAGCAGTTCTTC. Translating it yields CASSATGTQQFF.

The V and J genes are TRBV3-1 and TRBJ1-2; D not certain. The CDR3 has 16 amino acids. V was clipped by 4 bases and J by 2 bases, with 17 bases between them. Germline CDR1 LGHDT, CDR2 YNNKEL (reference sequence). The CDR3 loop is CASSLLTVRKNYGYTF. In DNA form, the CDR3 reads TGTGCCAGCAGCCTTCTTACAGTGCGAAAGAACTATGGCTACACCTTC.

The rearrangement links TRBV7-8 to TRBJ2-7; D unclear. The CDR3 spans 14 residues. CDR1 is SGHVS and CDR2 is FQNEAQ in the germline V gene. Trimming removed 2 bases from V and 5 bases from J, with 13 bases in between. The CDR3 nucleotides are TGTGCCAGCAGCTTAAACCTCCCGGCGAACGAGCAGTACTTC. It specifies CASSLNLPANEQYF. The variable domain in full, completed from reference TRBV7-8 and TRBJ2-7, reads GAGVSQSPRYKVAKRGQDVALRCDPISGHVSLFWYQQALGQGPEFLTYFQNEAQLDKSGLPSDRFFAERPEGSVSTLKIQRTQQEDSAVYLCASSLNLPANEQYFGPGTRLTVT.

The chain recombines TRBV5-1 with TRBJ2-1, with TRBD1 matching 9 bases. The germline gives CDR1 SGHRS, CDR2 YFSETQ. This CDR3 has 16 residues. The trim removed 4 bases at V and 1 base at J, leaving 6 bases unmatched. CDR3 residues: CASSPGQGISYNEQFF. The DNA of the CDR3 is TGCGCCAGCAGCCCGGGACAGGGAATATCCTACAATGAGCAGTTCTTC.

The chain is built from TRBV9 and TRBJ2-5; 10 bases agree with TRBD2. The CDR3 runs to 16 residues. The junction had 7 bases not matched to a gene; V was cut back by 1 base and J by 4 bases. Germline V gene data show CDR1 as SGDLS and CDR2 as YYNGEE. This CDR3 is CASSVLPSGGGETQYF. CDR3 DNA sequence: TGTGCCAGCAGCGTACTGCCTAGCGGGGGAGGAGAGACCCAGTACTTC. Complete variable domain (other parts from reference TRBV9 and TRBJ2-5): DSGVTQTPKHLITATGQRVTLRCSPRSGDLSVYWYQQSLDQGLQFLIQYYNGEERAKGNILERFSAQQFPDLHSELNLSSLELGDSALYFCASSVLPSGGGETQYFGPGTRLLVL.

The V and J genes are TRBV19 and TRBJ2-2; the D is unclear. Germline assignment: CDR1 LNHDA and CDR2 SQIVND (reference sequence). V shed 5 bases and J shed 0 bases, with 4 bases lying between them. The CDR3 runs 13 residues. The CDR3 reads CASSDTNTGELFF. CDR3 in DNA: TGTGCCAGTAGTGACACGAACACCGGGGAGCTGTTTTTT.

This clonotype was seen only a few times. The chain employs TRBV7-2 and TRBJ1-1, with D hard to call. The CDR3 is made up of 14 amino acids. Germline V gene sequence: CDR1 SGHTA, CDR2 FQGNSA. Deletions cut 3 bases from V and 5 bases from J, with 13 bases between. DNA for the CDR3: TGTGCCAGCAGCTTGCAGGCACTTAATACTGAAGCTTTCTTT. Translating gives CASSLQALNTEAFF.

The gene calls are TRBV7-3 and TRBJ2-7; TRBD1 is a possible D gene (6 bases). The CDR3 extends over 13 amino acids. Germline loops: CDR1 SGHTA, CDR2 FQGTGA. V lost 4 bases and J lost 6, with 13 bases in between. CDR3 protein: CASSSQGTTEQYF. The DNA of the CDR3 is TGTGCCAGCAGCTCACAAGGGACAACCGAGCAGTACTTC.

This clonotype showed up just a few times. J is TRBJ2-7 and V is TRBV4-2; no clear D. Germline-derived CDR1 and CDR2 are LGHNA and YNFKEQ. The CDR3 totals 14 residues. Trimming left V 1 base short and J 2 bases short, with 9 bases between. CDR3 region: CASSQAQHAYEQYF. Here the CDR3 DNA reads TGTGCCAGCAGCCAAGCCCAGCACGCCTACGAGCAGTACTTC.

The rearrangement joins TRBV7-9 to TRBJ2-4; a weak D match, TRBD2 (5 bases). Trimming pared 1 base from V and 12 bases from J, leaving 7 bases between. This CDR3 has 11 amino acids. Germline V gene sequence: CDR1 SEHNR, CDR2 FQNEAQ (reference sequence). The CDR3 DNA sequence: TGTGCCAGCAGCTTAGACGGGGATCAGTACTTC. Translation: CASSLDGDQYF.

The chain combines TRBV6-5 with TRBJ2-7; D gene uncertain. The length of the CDR3 is 15 residues. V was shortened by 5 bases and J by 3 bases, with 17 bases between the two germline ends. Germline CDR1 is MNHEY and CDR2 is SVGAGI. Here the CDR3 DNA reads TGTGCCAGCAGTAGTCCACAAGAAGGAGACTACGAGCAGTACTTC. Protein sequence: CASSSPQEGDYEQYF.

V gene TRBV3-1 combines with J gene TRBJ1-5; unclear D gene. CDR1 and CDR2 (germline): LGHDT, YNNKEL (reference sequence). With 0 bases removed from V and 9 bases from J, the gap between germline ends came to 12 bases. The CDR3 runs 14 residues. The CDR3 DNA reads TGTGCCAGCAGCCAAGAGTTACAGAACAGGCCCCAGCATTTT. Encoded protein: CASSQELQNRPQHF.

The chain carries TRBV7-2 and TRBJ2-5, with TRBD2 matching over 7 bases. The CDR3 has 14 amino acids. V lost 4 bases to trimming and J lost 5 bases; unmatched junction nucleotides: 7. CDR1 SGHTA and CDR2 FQGNSA come from the germline V gene. The CDR3: CASSSSGNGETQYF. The CDR3 bases are TGTGCCAGCAGCTCTAGCGGAAACGGGGAGACCCAGTACTTC.

The J gene is TRBJ2-3, the V gene TRBV7-2; TRBD2 matches at 7 bases. The trim removed 7 bases at V and 6 bases at J, leaving 7 bases unmatched. This CDR3 has 13 amino acids. CDR1 and CDR2 from the germline V gene are SGHTA and FQGNSA. The CDR3 region has the DNA TGTGCCAGCACCTCGGGACTATCGGATACGCAGTATTTT. It codes for CASTSGLSDTQYF.

The chain recombines TRBV6-5 with TRBJ1-3, with 10 bases lining up with TRBD1. The CDR3 sequence is 14 residues long. Germline CDR1 is MNHEY and CDR2 is SVGAGI. Germline trimming cut 6 bases from V and 2 bases from J; bases unmatched to any gene: 1. The CDR3 coding sequence is TGTGCCAGCAGGGACAGGGGGGCTGGAAACACCATATATTTT. It codes for CASRDRGAGNTIYF.

The chain links TRBV7-2 to TRBJ2-2; TRBD2 agrees at 8 bases. CDR1 SGHTA and CDR2 FQGNSA come from the germline V gene. The CDR3 consists of 15 residues. V was pared by 4 bases and J by 4 bases, with 5 bases of the junction left unmatched. The CDR3 bases are TGTGCCAGCAGCTGGGAGCGGGGGATCACCGGGGAGCTGTTTTTT. It yields the protein CASSWERGITGELFF.

The V call is TRBV27, the J call TRBJ1-2; 7 bases align to TRBD1. The V gene end was trimmed by 2 bases and the J gene end by 4 bases; junction bases not matched to a gene: 1. Germline loops: CDR1 MNHEY, CDR2 SMNVEV (reference sequence). CDR3 length: 13 residues. The CDR3 sequence: CASSLEGAYGYTF. The CDR3 DNA sequence: TGTGCCAGCAGTTTAGAGGGGGCCTATGGCTACACCTTC.

The J gene is TRBJ2-1, the V gene TRBV12-3 or TRBV12-4; perhaps TRBD2 as D (6 bases). This CDR3 has 13 amino acids. The V end was cut by 6 bases, the J end by 6 bases, with 12 bases between. The CDR3: CASRGTSGNEQFF. CDR3 DNA: TGTGCCAGCAGGGGGACTTCGGGCAATGAGCAGTTCTTC.

The chain couples TRBV6-5 to TRBJ2-3; TRBD1 agrees at 7 bases. The germline CDR1 and CDR2 sequences are MNHEY and SVGAGI. The CDR3 is 17 residues long. With 5 bases clipped from V and 0 bases from J, the junction kept 11 bases outside the gene matches. This chain's CDR3 is CASSNLHRGTSTDTQYF. The CDR3 DNA follows: TGTGCCAGCAGTAACCTCCACAGGGGCACCAGCACAGATACGCAGTATTTT.

The gene calls are TRBV5-8 and TRBJ1-1; D call uncertain. CDR1 SGHTS and CDR2 YDEGEE come from the germline V gene. V was pared by 5 bases and J by 2 bases, with 7 bases between. The CDR3 contains 12 residues. The CDR3 DNA reads TGTGCCAGCAGACAGCTAAACACTGAAGCTTTCTTT. This encodes CASRQLNTEAFF.

The chain links TRBV9 to TRBJ2-5, with D possibly being TRBD2 (6 bases). In germline, CDR1 is SGDLS, CDR2 YYNGEE. The V gene lost 0 bases and the J gene lost 5 bases, with 11 bases spanning the gap. The CDR3 spans 14 residues. CDR3 DNA: TGTGCCAGCAGCGTAGCTGGTGGGGGGGAGACCCAGTACTTC. It encodes CASSVAGGGETQYF. Using reference TRBV9 and TRBJ2-5 for the parts outside the CDR3, the full variable domain is DSGVTQTPKHLITATGQRVTLRCSPRSGDLSVYWYQQSLDQGLQFLIQYYNGEERAKGNILERFSAQQFPDLHSELNLSSLELGDSALYFCASSVAGGGETQYFGPGTRLLVL.

The chain couples TRBV19 to TRBJ2-7; perhaps TRBD2 as D (5 bases). V dropped 1 base and J dropped 2 bases, with 12 bases sitting between them. Germline CDR1 is LNHDA and CDR2 is SQIVND (reference sequence). The CDR3 is 15 amino acids. The CDR3 DNA reads as TGTGCCAGTAGTATAGCCGGGAAGGCCGCCTACGAGCAGTACTTC. Translation: CASSIAGKAAYEQYF. Filled out from reference TRBV19 and TRBJ2-7, the complete variable domain reads DGGITQSPKYLFRKEGQNVTLSCEQNLNHDAMYWYRQDPGQGLRLIYYSQIVNDFQKGDIAEGYSVSREKKESFPLTVTSAQKNPTAFYLCASSIAGKAAYEQYFGPGTRLTVT.

The CDR3: CASSRGSSGSTDTQYF. CDR3 nucleotide sequence: TGTGCCAGCAGTCGAGGGTCTAGCGGGAGCACAGATACGCAGTATTTT. The chain uses TRBV25-1 and TRBJ2-3, with 8 bases identical to TRBD2. CDR1 and CDR2 (germline): MGHDK, SYGVNS. Trimming cost V 5 bases and J 0 bases; bases outside gene matches: 7. The CDR3 has 16 residues.

The chain uses TRBV14 and TRBJ2-6; D is unclear. The CDR3 length is 16 residues. The germline V gene encodes CDR1 SGHDN and CDR2 FVKESK. Trimming cost V 0 bases and J 1 base, with 7 bases left between them. The CDR3 coding sequence is TGTGCCAGCAGCCAAGAGTCTTTATCTGGGGCCAACGTCCTGACTTTC. Encoded protein: CASSQESLSGANVLTF. The full variable domain, in which reference TRBV14 and TRBJ2-6 provide the parts outside the CDR3, is EAGVTQFPSHSVIEKGQTVTLRCDPISGHDNLYWYRRVMGKEIKFLLHFVKESKQDESGMPNNRFLAERTGGTYSTLKVQPAELEDSGVYFCASSQESLSGANVLTFGAGSRLTVL.

The V gene is TRBV6-5, the J gene TRBJ1-5; D is ambiguous. This CDR3 has 13 residues. From germline, CDR1 is MNHEY and CDR2 SVGAGI. V was trimmed by 6 bases and J by 2 bases, leaving 8 bases between them. The CDR3 coding sequence is TGTGCCAGCAGCATAGTGGGCAATCAGCCCCAGCATTTT. This gives the protein CASSIVGNQPQHF.

The chain employs TRBV7-2 and TRBJ2-1, with 12 bases lining up with TRBD2. CDR3 length equals 14 residues. The V gene end was trimmed by 5 bases and the J gene end by 9 bases; junction bases not matched to a gene: 5. CDR1 is SGHTA, CDR2 FQGNSA, per germline. The CDR3 is CASSQGTSGFEQFF. The DNA of the CDR3 is TGTGCCAGCAGCCAAGGGACTAGCGGGTTTGAGCAGTTCTTC.